A single sample gave rise to the 31 T cell receptor beta chains below, sequenced in a study of blood T cell repertoires in COVID-19. The method was immunoSEQ multiplex PCR; TCRdb's version includes in-frame clones alone and lacks a portion of them. The sample includes 95,000 or so clones, approximately 86% seen only once; the top ten take 1.2%. Sequenced input: peripheral blood. These receptors came from an elderly man with active or convalescent COVID-19.

The chain links TRBV10-3 to TRBJ2-7; TRBD2 matches at 10 bases. Trimming cost V 7 bases and J 6 bases; bases outside gene matches: 18. The CDR3 runs to 17 residues. The germline gives CDR1 ENHRY, CDR2 SYGVKD. For the CDR3, the DNA is TGTGCCATCACGGAATGGCTAGCGGGAGTTCCAAGCGGCGAGCAGTACTTC. Translated, it gives CAITEWLAGVPSGEQYF.

This clone was detected once. The rearrangement uses TRBV7-2 and TRBJ1-1, with 9 bases aligning to TRBD1. Trimming at V came to 4 bases and at J to 6 bases, leaving 6 bases not matched to a gene. The CDR3 totals 14 residues. The germline V gene encodes CDR1 SGHTA and CDR2 FQGNSA. The CDR3 is CASSSDRGSAEAFF. As DNA, the CDR3 is TGTGCCAGCAGCTCTGACAGGGGGAGTGCTGAAGCTTTCTTT.

About this clone itself: A read error may account for a junction end that differs from germline. The chain links TRBV7-7 to TRBJ1-5; unclear D gene. Germline CDR1 and CDR2: SSHAT and FNYEAQ (reference sequence). The CDR3 runs to 15 residues. CDR3 loop: CASSLPRVCYQPQHF. CDR3 nucleotides: TGTGCTAGCAGCCTCCCACGAGTGTGTTATCAGCCCCAGCATTTT.

The chain couples TRBV5-1 to TRBJ2-5, with a tentative D call TRBD1 (5 bases). From germline, CDR1 is SGHRS and CDR2 YFSETQ. V lost 0 bases and J 5 bases, leaving 11 bases between the germline ends. This CDR3 region has 14 residues. This CDR3 is CASSLVGASETQYF. Here the CDR3 DNA reads TGCGCCAGCAGCTTGGTAGGGGCCTCGGAGACCCAGTACTTC.

This clone was counted between two and nine times. The chain employs TRBV28 and TRBJ2-2, with a tentative D call TRBD1 (5 bases). There are 19 residues in the CDR3. V shed 8 bases and J shed 2 bases, with 27 bases lying between them. Germline V CDR1 and CDR2: MDHEN, SYDVKM. The CDR3 coding sequence is TGTGCCAGCCATTCAGCAGTTTTTGTATTCACAGGCAACACCGGGGAGCTGTTTTTT. Amino acid sequence: CASHSAVFVFTGNTGELFF. Using reference TRBV28 and TRBJ2-2 for the parts outside the CDR3, the full variable domain is DVKVTQSSRYLVKRTGEKVFLECVQDMDHENMFWYRQDPGLGLRLIYFSYDVKMKEKGDIPEGYSVSREKKERFSLILESASTNQTSMYLCASHSAVFVFTGNTGELFFGEGSRLTVL.

This sequence joins TRBV3-1 (or the pseudogene TRBV3-2) and TRBJ1-1; TRBD1 might be the D (6 bases). The CDR3 consists of 13 residues. CDR1 and CDR2 from the germline V gene are LGHDT and YNNKEL (reference sequence). Trimming cost V 3 bases and J 1 base, with 6 bases left between them. CDR3 sequence: CASSQTGNTEAFF. The CDR3 nucleotides read TGTGCCAGCAGCCAGACAGGGAACACTGAAGCTTTCTTT.

The chain uses TRBV5-6 and TRBJ2-2; D possibly corresponds to TRBD2 (5 bases). Germline CDR1 and CDR2: SGHDT and YYEEEE. V dropped 0 bases and J dropped 0 bases, with 9 bases sitting between them. The CDR3 loop spans 16 amino acids. The CDR3 here is CASSLAPSPNTGELFF. The DNA of the CDR3 is TGTGCCAGCAGCTTGGCGCCTAGCCCGAACACCGGGGAGCTGTTTTTT.

The V gene is TRBV7-2, the J gene TRBJ2-7, with TRBD2 matching 7 bases. The germline CDR1 and CDR2 sequences are SGHTA and FQGNSA. The CDR3 is 15 amino acids. V dropped 5 bases and J dropped 0; count of bases not matched to a gene: 7. CDR3 coding DNA: TGTGCCAGCAGCCCCCGGGCTAGCGGCTCCTACGAGCAGTACTTC. It is translated as CASSPRASGSYEQYF. Based on the CDR3 plus reference TRBV7-2 and TRBJ2-7, the full variable domain is GAGVSQSPSNKVTEKGKDVELRCDPISGHTALYWYRQSLGQGLEFLIYFQGNSAPDKSGLPSDRFSAERTGGSVSTLTIQRTQQEDSAVYLCASSPRASGSYEQYFGPGTRLTVT.

The V gene is TRBV4-1, the J gene TRBJ2-3; 8 nucleotides agree with TRBD2. V shed 3 bases, J shed 5 bases, and the junction held 7 bases outside the gene matches. Germline assignment: CDR1 MGHRA and CDR2 YSYEKL. The CDR3 has 15 residues. CDR3 bases: TGCGCCAGCAGCCATGGCGGGAGCGGGAGAGATACGCAGTATTTT. The encoded protein is CASSHGGSGRDTQYF.

A single count supports this clone. In DNA form, the CDR3 reads TGTGCCAGCACCCTTACTGGGACTAGCGGGAGCACCGGGGAGCTGTTTTTT. Protein: CASTLTGTSGSTGELFF. The genes are TRBV11-2 and TRBJ2-2, with TRBD2 identical over 14 bases. The V gene's germline CDR1 is SGHAT and CDR2 FQNNGV. Trimming at V came to 7 bases and at J to 4 bases, leaving 8 bases not matched to a gene. This CDR3 comprises 17 residues.

V gene TRBV7-8 combines with J gene TRBJ1-2, with unresolved D. The CDR3 covers 14 residues. Germline-derived CDR1 and CDR2 are SGHVS and FQNEAQ. V lost 1 base to trimming and J lost 5 bases, with 11 bases between them. CDR3 sequence reads: CASSLVGSEYGYTF. CDR3 nucleotide sequence: TGTGCCAGCAGCTTAGTAGGCAGCGAATATGGCTACACCTTC.

V and J are TRBV3-1 (or the pseudogene TRBV3-2) and TRBJ1-1; D remains ambiguous. There are 14 residues in the CDR3. The germline V gene encodes CDR1 LGHDT and CDR2 YNNKEL (reference sequence). Trimming stripped 4 bases from V and 2 bases from J, with 11 bases between. The CDR3 DNA follows: TGTGCCAGCAGCCCGGGGAATATTAACACTGAAGCTTTCTTT. It encodes CASSPGNINTEAFF.

V gene TRBV7-2 combines with J gene TRBJ1-5; D call uncertain. Trimming shortened V by 1 base and J by 4 bases, and 5 bases separated the two germline ends. The CDR3 is 13 amino acids. Germline V gene lookup returns CDR1 SGHTA and CDR2 FQGNSA. The CDR3 sequence: CASSLDKNQPQHF. The CDR3 nucleotides are TGTGCCAGCAGCTTAGACAAGAATCAGCCCCAGCATTTT.

The CDR3 DNA reads TGTGCCAGCAGCATGCCACACGGCCTCGGCGGATCACCCCTCCACTTT. As protein: CASSMPHGLGGSPLHF. This chain connects TRBV5-6 to TRBJ1-6; D not certain. The germline CDR1 and CDR2 sequences are SGHDT and YYEEEE. Trimming shortened V by 4 bases and J by 10 bases, and 21 bases separated the two germline ends. This CDR3 spans 16 amino acids.

The rearrangement links TRBV7-2 to TRBJ2-1; 13 positions agree with TRBD2. CDR3 length: 17 amino acids. The germline CDR1 and CDR2 sequences are SGHTA and FQGNSA. V lost 4 bases to trimming and J lost 2 bases; unmatched junction nucleotides: 5. The CDR3 nucleotides read TGTGCCAGCAGCTCGCAACTAGCGGGAGGGACCTACAATGAGCAGTTCTTC. Translated: CASSSQLAGGTYNEQFF.

The chain combines TRBV7-2 with TRBJ1-1, with a weak D call TRBD1 (5 bases). Germline values: CDR1 SGHTA, CDR2 FQGNSA. Trimming shortened V by 2 bases and J by 2 bases, and 18 bases separated the two germline ends. This CDR3 comprises 17 residues. The CDR3 bases are TGTGCCAGCAGCTTACTAGACCCCCCAGGGATTAACACTGAAGCTTTCTTT. It codes for CASSLLDPPGINTEAFF.

This clone has only one observation. The rearrangement joins TRBV28 to TRBJ1-5; 9 nucleotides agree with TRBD1. CDR1 and CDR2 (germline): MDHEN, SYDVKM. Trimming at V came to 3 bases and at J to 2 bases, leaving 5 bases not matched to a gene. CDR3 size: 16 residues. CDR3 coding DNA: TGTGCCAGCAGTTTCCTACAGGGGGCAGGCAATCAGCCCCAGCATTTT. This sequence encodes CASSFLQGAGNQPQHF.

V is TRBV5-1 and J is TRBJ1-4, with 12 positions matching TRBD1. There are 16 residues in the CDR3. Losses at the gene ends were 3 bases for V and 7 bases for J; bases not matched to a gene: 7. Per the germline V gene, CDR1 is SGHRS and CDR2 is YFSETQ. The CDR3 DNA reads as TGCGCCAGCAGCTCAGGGACAGGGGGCGCAGGTGAAAAACTGTTTTTT. Translation: CASSSGTGGAGEKLFF. Full variable domain (rest looked up from reference TRBV5-1 and TRBJ1-4): KAGVTQTPRYLIKTRGQQVTLSCSPISGHRSVSWYQQTPGQGLQFLFEYFSETQRNKGNFPGRFSGRQFSNSRSEMNVSTLELGDSALYLCASSSGTGGAGEKLFFGSGTQLSVL.

The genes are TRBV19 and TRBJ1-2, with D perhaps matching TRBD1 (5 bases). The CDR3 totals 18 residues. Germline V lookup: CDR1 LNHDA, CDR2 SQIVND (reference sequence). Trimming took 3 bases from V and 3 from J, leaving 23 bases between them. DNA of the CDR3: TGTGCCAGTAGTATGGGGATTGTACAGGCCCGGTCGGACTATGGCTACACCTTC. This translates into CASSMGIVQARSDYGYTF.

The V call is TRBV5-1, the J call TRBJ2-1; TRBD2 might be the D (5 bases). The CDR3 loop spans 16 amino acids. V was shortened by 4 bases and J by 4 bases, with 18 bases between the two germline ends. Germline assignment: CDR1 SGHRS and CDR2 YFSETQ. CDR3 region: CASSGRVSGQYNEQFF. CDR3 nucleotides: TGCGCCAGCAGCGGAAGGGTGAGCGGCCAATACAATGAGCAGTTCTTC.

The chain uses TRBV25-1 and TRBJ2-1; maybe TRBD2 (6 bases). Germline V lookup: CDR1 MGHDK, CDR2 SYGVNS. The CDR3 is 15 amino acids. Trimming cost V 4 bases and J 4 bases, with 14 bases left between them. The CDR3 DNA is TGTGCCAGCAGTGCCACGGAGGGCCCATACAATGAGCAGTTCTTC. The encoded protein is CASSATEGPYNEQFF.

V gene TRBV11-1 combines with J gene TRBJ2-1, with a weak D call TRBD2 (5 bases). V shed 2 bases and J shed 7 bases, with 12 bases lying between them. The germline CDR1 and CDR2 sequences are SGHAT and FQDESV (reference sequence). The CDR3 consists of 14 residues. As DNA, the CDR3 is TGTGCCAGCAGCTTAACCGCGGGTGGGAATGAGCAGTTCTTC. This translates into CASSLTAGGNEQFF.

This rearrangement joins TRBV14 to TRBJ2-7, with 9 bases lining up with TRBD1. Germline V gene sequence: CDR1 SGHDN, CDR2 FVKESK. V shed 4 bases and J 3 bases; nucleotides not matched to a gene: 4. The CDR3 consists of 14 residues. The CDR3 sequence: CASSRGQGGYEQYF. CDR3 in DNA: TGTGCCAGCAGCCGGGGACAGGGAGGCTACGAGCAGTACTTC.

This clone was counted a single time. This chain connects TRBV6-4 to TRBJ1-2, with 12 bases fitting TRBD1. The J segment lost 8 bases and the V segment lost 4 bases, leaving 5 bases of the junction unmatched. CDR3 length: 14 residues. CDR1 and CDR2 (germline): MRHNA, SNTAGT. The CDR3 DNA reads TGTGCCAGCAGTGCGGGACAGGGGGCGGCGGGCTACACCTTC. Translated: CASSAGQGAAGYTF.

The rearrangement links TRBV27 to TRBJ2-7, with D possibly matching TRBD1 (5 bases). Germline lookup yields CDR1 MNHEY and CDR2 SMNVEV (reference sequence). The CDR3 extends over 15 amino acids. Trimming cost V 5 bases and J 4 bases, with 18 bases left between them. The CDR3 DNA follows: TGTGCCAGCAGTCCCGCCTGGGGCTCAGGGTACGAGCAGTACTTC. Translated, it gives CASSPAWGSGYEQYF.

This chain joins TRBV28 and TRBJ2-7; 10 bases are shared with TRBD1. V shed 5 bases and J 1 base; nucleotides not matched to a gene: 5. This CDR3 comprises 15 residues. Germline CDR1 reads MDHEN; CDR2 reads SYDVKM. The CDR3 coding sequence is TGTGCCAGCAGTGGGACAGGGGCTATATCCTACGAGCAGTACTTC. Its protein is CASSGTGAISYEQYF.

The rearrangement links TRBV9 to TRBJ2-2, with TRBD2 identical over 14 bases. The CDR3 totals 17 residues. Germline V CDR1 and CDR2: SGDLS, YYNGEE. V dropped 2 bases and J dropped 4; count of bases not matched to a gene: 4. CDR3 sequence reads: CASSVQGLAGVTGELFF. For the CDR3, the DNA is TGTGCCAGCAGCGTTCAGGGACTAGCGGGAGTCACCGGGGAGCTGTTTTTT.

The chain recombines TRBV7-9 with TRBJ1-4, with 9 bases aligning to TRBD1. Unmatched junction bases numbered 6, after V lost 5 bases and J lost 8 bases. The V gene's germline CDR1 is SEHNR and CDR2 FQNEAQ (reference sequence). There are 14 residues in the CDR3. CDR3 DNA: TGTGCCAGCAGCCCCGGGACAGGGTACGAAAAACTGTTTTTT. Encoded protein: CASSPGTGYEKLFF.

The V call is TRBV2, the J call TRBJ2-7; the match to TRBD1 covers 8 bases. Germline trimming cut 6 bases from V and 5 bases from J; bases unmatched to any gene: 9. This CDR3 has 14 amino acids. CDR1 and CDR2 from the germline V gene are SNHLY and FYNNEI. The CDR3 loop is CASRLQGARDEQYF. For the CDR3, the DNA is TGTGCCAGCAGGCTCCAGGGGGCGAGAGACGAGCAGTACTTC.

The CDR3 loop reads CASSPSSGYNEQFF. In nucleotides, the CDR3 is TGTGCCAGCTCACCAAGTTCGGGTTACAATGAGCAGTTCTTC. The chain combines TRBV18 with TRBJ2-1; no reliable D call. Trimming took off 2 bases at V and 4 bases at J, with 9 bases between the two ends. Germline V gene sequence: CDR1 KGHSH, CDR2 LQKENI. CDR3 length: 14 residues. Full variable domain (missing parts from reference TRBV18 and TRBJ2-1): NAGVMQNPRHLVRRRGQEARLRCSPMKGHSHVYWYRQLPEEGLKFMVYLQKENIIDESGMPKERFSAEFPKEGPSILRIQQVVRGDSAAYFCASSPSSGYNEQFFGPGTRLTVL.

The V gene is TRBV7-2, the J gene TRBJ2-7; 9 bases agree with TRBD2. Germline-derived CDR1 and CDR2 are SGHTA and FQGNSA. J lost 2 bases, V lost 2 bases, and 7 bases had no gene match. This CDR3 is built from 16 residues. The CDR3 is CASSLRSSGTTYEQYF. CDR3 in DNA: TGTGCCAGCAGCTTACGATCTAGCGGGACCACCTACGAGCAGTACTTC.